This T cell receptor beta chain was retrieved from a study of cytomegalovirus exposure and HLA in healthy donors. Study-wide background: A preliminary data release comprised 80 million to 95 million unique TCRs obtained from HLA-typed donors.

The PCR made use of 60 Vbeta and 13 Jbeta primers. Only in-frame clones appear in the TCRdb table, and some are missing; sequencing was by immunoSEQ multiplex PCR. The sample comprises about 97,000 clones, approximately 9% of which are singletons, and around 5% rests with the top ten. Trimming took off 0 bases at V and 4 bases at J, with 13 bases between the two ends. Germline V gives CDR1 SGDLS, CDR2 YYNGEE. The CDR3 totals 15 residues. This clonotype originated in a middle-aged man in good health and CMV-seropositive. The sample was PBMCs. The gene calls are TRBV9 and TRBJ1-1; tentative D call: TRBD1 (6 bases). The CDR3 sequence is CASSVAGQGLTEAFF. In DNA form, the CDR3 reads TGTGCCAGCAGCGTAGCAGGCCAGGGGCTCACTGAAGCTTTCTTT.